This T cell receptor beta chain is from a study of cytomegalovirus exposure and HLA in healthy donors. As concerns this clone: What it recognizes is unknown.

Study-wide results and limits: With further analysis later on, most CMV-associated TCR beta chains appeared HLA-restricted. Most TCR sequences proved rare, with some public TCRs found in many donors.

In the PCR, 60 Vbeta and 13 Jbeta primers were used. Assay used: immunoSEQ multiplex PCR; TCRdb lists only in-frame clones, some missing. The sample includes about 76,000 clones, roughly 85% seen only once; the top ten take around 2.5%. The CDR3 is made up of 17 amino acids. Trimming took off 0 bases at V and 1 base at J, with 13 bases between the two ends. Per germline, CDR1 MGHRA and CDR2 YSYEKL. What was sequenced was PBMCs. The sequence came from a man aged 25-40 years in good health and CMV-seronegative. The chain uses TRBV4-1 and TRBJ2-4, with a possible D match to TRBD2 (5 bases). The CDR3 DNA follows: TGCGCCAGCAGCCAAGAGTGGGGAGTTGGCGCCAAAAACATTCAGTACTTC. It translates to CASSQEWGVGAKNIQYF.